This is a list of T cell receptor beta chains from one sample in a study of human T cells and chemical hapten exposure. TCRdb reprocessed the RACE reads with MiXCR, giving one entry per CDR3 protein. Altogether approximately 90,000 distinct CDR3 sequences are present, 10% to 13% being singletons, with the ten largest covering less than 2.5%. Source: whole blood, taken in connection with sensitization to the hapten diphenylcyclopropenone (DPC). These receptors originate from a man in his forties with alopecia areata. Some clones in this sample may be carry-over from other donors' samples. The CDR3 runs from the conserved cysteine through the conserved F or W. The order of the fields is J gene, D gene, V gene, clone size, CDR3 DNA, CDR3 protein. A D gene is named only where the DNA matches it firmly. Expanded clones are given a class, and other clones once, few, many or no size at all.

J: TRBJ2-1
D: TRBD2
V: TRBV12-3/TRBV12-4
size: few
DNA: TGTGCCAGCAGACTAGCGGGAGGATTTTCCAATGAGCAGTTCTTC
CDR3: CASRLAGGFSNEQFF

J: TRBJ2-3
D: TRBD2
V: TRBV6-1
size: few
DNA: TGTGCCAGCAGTGAACCGAGACTAGCGGTCCGGTATACGCAGTATTTT
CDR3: CASSEPRLAVRYTQYF

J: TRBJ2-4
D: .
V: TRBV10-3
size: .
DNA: TGTGCCATCAGTGAGGCCTACACGGAGCTCCTAGCCAAAAACATTCAGTACTTC
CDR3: CAISEAYTELLAKNIQYF

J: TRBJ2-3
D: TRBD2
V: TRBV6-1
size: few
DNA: TGTGCCAGCAGTGAAGGACTAGCGGGAGCAGATACGCAGTATTTT
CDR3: CASSEGLAGADTQYF

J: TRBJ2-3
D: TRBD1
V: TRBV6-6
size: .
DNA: TGTGCCACATGGACAGGGAGCACAGATACGCAGTATTTT
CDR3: CATWTGSTDTQYF

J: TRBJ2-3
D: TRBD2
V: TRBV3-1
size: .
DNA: TGTGCCAGCAGATCCTCCGCTAGCGGGAGTTCAGATACGCAGTATTTT
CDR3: CASRSSASGSSDTQYF

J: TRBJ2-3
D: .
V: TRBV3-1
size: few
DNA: TGTGCCAGCAGGTTTTCAGATACGCAGTATTTT
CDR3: CASRFSDTQYF

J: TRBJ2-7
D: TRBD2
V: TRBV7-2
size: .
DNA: TGTGCCAGCACTCGGACTAGCGGACCCTACGAGCAGTACTTC
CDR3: CASTRTSGPYEQYF

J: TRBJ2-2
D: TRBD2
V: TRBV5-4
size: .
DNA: TGTGCCAGCAGCTACAGCCCGGGACTAGCGGGAAAGAACACCGGGGAGCTGTTTTTT
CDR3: CASSYSPGLAGKNTGELFF

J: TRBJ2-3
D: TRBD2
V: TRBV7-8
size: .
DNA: TGTGCCAGCAGCCCCACTTTAGCGGGAGGTGTGTCAGATACGCAGTATTTT
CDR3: CASSPTLAGGVSDTQYF

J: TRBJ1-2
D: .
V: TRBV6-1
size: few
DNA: TGTGCCAGCAGTGGGGGGGACACAGTGGGGTACACCTTC
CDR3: CASSGGDTVGYTF

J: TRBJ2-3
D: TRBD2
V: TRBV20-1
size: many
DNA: TGCAGTGCTACCTTAGCGGGAGGGGGGGCAGATACGCAGTATTTT
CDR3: CSATLAGGGADTQYF

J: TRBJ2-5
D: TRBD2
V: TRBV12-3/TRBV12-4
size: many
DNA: TGTGCCAGCAGTTCCGGGGGTAGCGGGAGAAGAGAGACCCAGTACTTC
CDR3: CASSSGGSGRRETQYF

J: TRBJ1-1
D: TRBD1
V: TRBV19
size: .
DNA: TGTGCCAGTAGTCCGGGACAGGGTAGAATGAACACTGAAGCTTTCTTT
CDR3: CASSPGQGRMNTEAFF

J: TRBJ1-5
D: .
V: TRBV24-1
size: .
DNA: TGTGCCACCAGTGACGCCGATGGGGGCGGTCAGCCCCAGCATTTT
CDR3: CATSDADGGGQPQHF

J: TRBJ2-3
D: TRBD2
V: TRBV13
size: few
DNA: TGTGCCAGCAGCTCGACCGGGACTAGCCCCACAGATACGCAGTATTTT
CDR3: CASSSTGTSPTDTQYF

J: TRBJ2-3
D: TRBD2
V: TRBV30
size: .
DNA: TGTGCCTCCCGGGGAGGGAGCACAGATACGCAGTATTTT
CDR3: CASRGGSTDTQYF

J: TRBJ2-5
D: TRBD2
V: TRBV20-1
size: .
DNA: TGCAGTGCTAAACGACTAGCGGGAGCGCAAGAGACCCAGTACTTC
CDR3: CSAKRLAGAQETQYF

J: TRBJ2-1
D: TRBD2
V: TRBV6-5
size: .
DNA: TGTGCCAGCAGTTACCTGAAACCGGGACTAGCGGGAGGAAGGGGTGAGCAGTTCTTC
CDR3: CASSYLKPGLAGGRGEQFF

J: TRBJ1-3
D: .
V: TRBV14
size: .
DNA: TGTGCCAGCCTACTGCGGGGACTGTTTATCTTCTCTGGAAACACCATATATTTT
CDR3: CASLLRGLFIFSGNTIYF

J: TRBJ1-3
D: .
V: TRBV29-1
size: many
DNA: TGCAGCGTTGAAGTTCTGAGTCGGAACACCATATATTTT
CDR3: CSVEVLSRNTIYF

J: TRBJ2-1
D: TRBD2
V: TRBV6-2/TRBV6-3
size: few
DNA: TGTGCCAGCAGTTACTCCGATACTAGCGCCTCCTACAATGAGCAGTTCTTC
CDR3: CASSYSDTSASYNEQFF

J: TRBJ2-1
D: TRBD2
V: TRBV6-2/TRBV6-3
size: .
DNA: TGTGCCAGCAGTTCCGTTGCGGGAGTGGTGTACAATGAGCAGTTCTTC
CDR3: CASSSVAGVVYNEQFF

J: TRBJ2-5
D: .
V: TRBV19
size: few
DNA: TGTGCCAGTGGCGCCGGGAGTAGATCGGAGACCCAGTACTTC
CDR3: CASGAGSRSETQYF

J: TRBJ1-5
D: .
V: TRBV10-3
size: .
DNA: TGTGCCATCAGTGCTGGGGATCCTCCGCCCCAGCATTTT
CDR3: CAISAGDPPPQHF

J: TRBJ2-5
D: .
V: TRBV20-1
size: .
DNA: TGCAGTGCTAGAGAGGGCTTCCAAGAGACCCAGTACTTC
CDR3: CSAREGFQETQYF

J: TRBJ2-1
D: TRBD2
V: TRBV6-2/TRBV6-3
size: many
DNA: TGTGCCACAGTAAGCGGGAGGGCCAGGGATGAGCAGTTCTTC
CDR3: CATVSGRARDEQFF

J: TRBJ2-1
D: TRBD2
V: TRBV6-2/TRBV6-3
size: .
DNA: TGTGCCAGCAGTTACCAGGGACTAGCGGGAGGTATTTACAATGAGCAGTTCTTC
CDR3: CASSYQGLAGGIYNEQFF

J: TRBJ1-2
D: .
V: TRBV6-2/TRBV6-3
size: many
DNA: TGTGCCAGCAGTTTCACCTCCCGGACAGATGGCTACACCTTC
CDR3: CASSFTSRTDGYTF

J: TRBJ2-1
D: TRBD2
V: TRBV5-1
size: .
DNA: TGCGCCAGCAGCCGGGGCGGGAGGGCGCAGGGCGAGCAGTTCTTC
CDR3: CASSRGGRAQGEQFF